Presented here are 27 T cell receptor beta chains from one specimen sequenced in a study of tumor-infiltrating lymphocytes in primary liver carcinoma. The researchers produced TCR beta cDNA from around 500 ng total RNA with a constant-region primer. Each TCR beta library was derived from three nested multiplex PCR rounds that employed slightly modified ARM-PCR. For roughly 11 cycles apiece, the opening two PCR rounds ran with TRBV1-TRBV30 forward primers and a C-beta reverse primer. TCRdb passed the multiplex PCR reads through MiXCR, listing each CDR3 protein once. The table lists over 250,000 distinct CDR3 sequences, around three fifths of them singletons, with approximately 15% in the top ten. Unsorted whole blood served as the source of blood RNA, and germline DNA was extracted as well. Input material: peripheral blood. These receptors were obtained from a woman in her twenties or thirties with primary liver carcinoma and hepatitis B virus infection.

This clonotype was picked up a small number of times. A much larger clonotype is one base distant, so this may be a read error. The V gene is TRBV6-1, the J gene TRBJ2-2; no definite D call. Germline V gene lookup returns CDR1 MNHNS and CDR2 SASEGT. The CDR3 length is 14 residues. CDR3 protein: CANSGSSAGYVLFF. Written as DNA, the CDR3 is TGTGCCAACAGTGGATCTTCCGCCGGTTATGTGCTGTTTTTT.

In its sample, this clonotype was seen once. The chain uses TRBV24-1 and TRBJ1-2; 9 bases map to TRBD1. With 2 bases clipped from V and 1 base from J, the junction kept 1 base outside the gene matches. The CDR3 loop spans 15 amino acids. Germline V gives CDR1 KGHDR, CDR2 SFDVKD. CDR3 loop: CATSDSGQGNYGYTF. CDR3 coding DNA: TGTGCCACCAGTGATTCGGGACAGGGTAACTATGGCTACACCTTC.

There are many counts of this clonotype. This rearrangement joins TRBV4-2 to TRBJ2-1, with 13 bases fitting TRBD2. The CDR3 totals 15 residues. In germline, CDR1 is LGHNA, CDR2 YNFKEQ. The V gene end was trimmed by 4 bases and the J gene end by 5 bases; junction bases not matched to a gene: 2. The CDR3 protein is CASSRGTSGDNEQFF. The CDR3 DNA reads TGTGCCAGCAGCCGCGGGACTAGCGGGGACAATGAGCAGTTCTTC.

On this clonotype: Just one base apart from a much larger clone, this may be a read error. V and J are TRBV29-1 and TRBJ2-4; no clear D gene. The CDR3 consists of 13 residues. Germline values: CDR1 SQVTM, CDR2 ANQGSEA. The V end was cut by 4 bases, the J end by 6 bases, with 13 bases between. Written as DNA, the CDR3 is TGCAGCGTTGTATGGCGATCAAGAAACATTCAGTACTTC. Translation gives CSVVWRSRNIQYF.

As regards this clonotype: The missing conserved phenylalanine or tryptophan at the end of this CDR3 makes a read error likely. The CDR3 DNA follows: TGTGCCAGCAGTCAGAGCACAGATACGCAGTATCTT. It encodes CASSQSTDTQYL. This chain joins TRBV6-2 or TRBV6-3 and TRBJ2-3; D is undetermined. V was pared by 5 bases and J by 0 bases, with 3 bases between. Per the germline V gene, CDR1 is MNHEY and CDR2 is SVGEGT. This CDR3 comprises 12 residues.

In this sample, this clonotype turned up a few times. The gene calls are TRBV12-3 or TRBV12-4 and TRBJ2-7; tentatively, D is TRBD1 (5 bases). The CDR3 totals 12 residues. Trimming took 5 bases from V and 3 from J, leaving 8 bases between them. The DNA for the CDR3 is TGTGCCAGCAGTAGACAGCACTACGAGCAGTACTTC. This translates into CASSRQHYEQYF.

About this clonotype: This may be a read error: a much more frequent sequence differs by one nucleotide. The chain couples TRBV6-1 to TRBJ2-2; D is unresolved. Germline V gene data show CDR1 as MNHNS and CDR2 as SASEGT. The CDR3 totals 13 residues. CDR3 sequence: CVSSSRSTGELFF. CDR3 nucleotide sequence: TGTGTCAGCAGTTCCAGGTCAACCGGGGAGCTGTTTTTT.

CDR3 amino acids: CASSQERGRGPYGYTF. Here the CDR3 DNA reads TGCGCCAGCAGCCAAGAAAGGGGGAGGGGACCCTATGGCTACACCTTC. The V call is TRBV4-1, the J call TRBJ1-2, with D tentatively TRBD1 (6 bases). Per the germline V gene, CDR1 is MGHRA and CDR2 is YSYEKL. Trimming cost V 0 bases and J 4 bases, with 15 bases left between them. The CDR3 runs 16 residues.

This clonotype was found many times. V and J are TRBV29-1 and TRBJ2-1; D unresolved. The CDR3 consists of 13 residues. The V gene lost 1 base and the J gene lost 0 bases, with 4 bases spanning the gap. Germline assignment: CDR1 SQVTM and CDR2 ANQGSEA. The CDR3 bases are TGCAGCGTTGAAGTCAGCTCCTACAATGAGCAGTTCTTC. Its translation is CSVEVSSYNEQFF.

This clonotype was recorded once. A much larger clone lies a single base off, so this may be a read error. J is TRBJ2-1 and V is TRBV29-1; TRBD2 aligns across 8 bases. The V gene's germline CDR1 is SQVTM and CDR2 ANQGSEA. This CDR3 spans 15 amino acids. The CDR3 nucleotides read TGCAGCGTTGAAGATATGGAGCGGGGGAACAATGGGCAGTTCTTC. This codes for CSVEDMERGNNGQFF.

This clonotype was seen a few times. The genes are TRBV13 and TRBJ2-2, with TRBD1 matching over 12 bases. This CDR3 is 17 amino acids long. Germline CDR1 and CDR2: PRHDT and FYEKMQ (reference sequence). V gave up 5 bases and J gave up 5 bases; unmatched junction bases: 9. CDR3: CASSKIRDRGRTGELFF. The CDR3 DNA is TGTGCCAGCAGCAAGATCCGGGACAGGGGGCGGACCGGGGAGCTGTTTTTT.

Of note for this clonotype: Likely a read error: the CDR3 ends without its conserved phenylalanine or tryptophan. V usage is TRBV12-3 or TRBV12-4 and J usage is TRBJ2-1; no definite D call. CDR3 length equals 11 residues. Trimming cost V 7 bases and J 10 bases, with 11 bases left between them. The CDR3 protein is CASTNVGEQFL. For the CDR3, the DNA is TGTGCCAGCACCAATGTGGGGGAGCAGTTCCTC.

A note on this clonotype: The junction departs from the called germline gene at one end, perhaps through a read error. The CDR3 region is CANSLGKIPNYGYTF. CDR3 nucleotide sequence: TGTGCCAACAGCTTAGGAAAAATCCCTAACTATGGCTACACCTTC. The V gene is TRBV11-3, the J gene TRBJ1-2; D call uncertain. Germline CDR1 and CDR2: SGHNT and YENEEA. This CDR3 is 15 amino acids long.

Note on this clonotype: A read error may produce the germline difference seen at one junction end. The rearrangement links TRBV6-1 to TRBJ1-3; D is perhaps TRBD1 (5 bases). CDR3 length: 16 residues. Germline-derived CDR1 and CDR2 are MNHNS and SASEGT. The CDR3 coding sequence is TGTGCCAGCAGTGAAGCAAAGGGGCTGGCTGGAAACACCAGATATTTT. It codes for CASSEAKGLAGNTRYF.

A note on this clonotype: A much more abundant neighbour one base away suggests this may be a read error. V usage is TRBV29-1 and J usage is TRBJ2-7, with D possibly matching TRBD1 (6 bases). The length of the CDR3 is 13 residues. Germline CDR1 and CDR2: SQVTM and ANQGSEA. The CDR3 spells CTVEEVTGSEQYF. The CDR3 bases are TGCACCGTTGAAGAAGTGACAGGAAGCGAGCAGTACTTC.

This clonotype appeared a few times. The chain joins TRBV5-8 to TRBJ1-5; D might be TRBD1 (6 bases). Germline V gene data show CDR1 as SGHTS and CDR2 as YDEGEE. The CDR3 sequence is 15 residues long. V dropped 2 bases and J dropped 7 bases, with 16 bases sitting between them. The CDR3 loop reads CASSFSGGARQPQHF. CDR3 DNA sequence: TGTGCCAGCAGCTTTTCTGGGGGGGCGAGGCAGCCCCAGCATTTT. The full variable domain, rest sourced from reference TRBV5-8 and TRBJ1-5, is EAGVTQSPTHLIKTRGQQATLRCSPISGHTSVYWYQQALGLGLQFLLWYDEGEERNRGNFPPRFSGRQFPNYSSELNVNALELEDSALYLCASSFSGGARQPQHFGDGTRLSIL.

CDR3 protein: CASSVQGMGSKNIQYF. The DNA of the CDR3 is TGTGCCAGCAGTGTACAGGGGATGGGGTCCAAAAACATTCAGTACTTC. The chain is built from TRBV6-1 and TRBJ2-4; TRBD1 matches 7 bases. J gave up 2 bases and V 4 bases, and 8 bases lay outside the gene matches. The germline CDR1 and CDR2 sequences are MNHNS and SASEGT. The CDR3 is 16 residues long.

This clonotype came up a few times. The chain carries TRBV10-2 and TRBJ2-7, with 7 bases aligning to TRBD1. From germline, CDR1 is WSHSY and CDR2 SAAADI. The J segment lost 2 bases and the V segment lost 6 bases, leaving 7 bases of the junction unmatched. CDR3 length: 14 amino acids. CDR3 DNA sequence: TGCGCCAGCAGGAGACAGGGAACCCCCTACGAGCAGTACTTC. This codes for CASRRQGTPYEQYF.

This clonotype was recorded many times. V is TRBV12-3 or TRBV12-4 and J is TRBJ2-1, with D unresolved. This CDR3 is built from 14 residues. The V end was cut by 7 bases, the J end by 6 bases, with 16 bases between. CDR3 sequence reads: CASIPRYGGNEQFF. The DNA of the CDR3 is TGTGCCAGCATCCCTAGGTATGGCGGCAATGAGCAGTTCTTC.

The V and J genes are TRBV5-6 and TRBJ2-2; D ambiguous. V lost 0 bases to trimming and J lost 4 bases, with 4 bases between them. The germline V gene encodes CDR1 SGHDT and CDR2 YYEEEE. The CDR3 is 13 residues long. CDR3 residues: CASSLESTGELFF. CDR3 bases: TGTGCCAGCAGCTTGGAGAGCACCGGGGAGCTGTTTTTT.

This clonotype was counted at least ten times. J is TRBJ2-1 and V is TRBV6-2 or TRBV6-3; weak D call: TRBD2 (5 bases). The CDR3 totals 12 residues. Looked up from germline, CDR1 is MNHEY and CDR2 is SVGEGT. V was pared by 6 bases and J by 7 bases, with 10 bases between. The CDR3: CASSPLGNEQFF. The CDR3 DNA reads TGTGCCAGCAGCCCACTAGGAAATGAGCAGTTCTTC.

This chain connects TRBV6-1 to TRBJ1-1; unclear D gene. This CDR3 has 14 residues. V was cut by 7 bases and J by 0 bases, with 12 bases left in between. Germline V CDR1 and CDR2: MNHNS, SASEGT. The CDR3, as DNA: TGTGCCAGCATCTTGAGATTAATGAACACTGAAGCTTTCTTT. This encodes CASILRLMNTEAFF.

A word on this clonotype: A much more abundant neighbour one base away suggests this may be a read error. This chain joins TRBV6-5 and TRBJ2-1; D call uncertain. From germline, CDR1 is MNHEY and CDR2 SVGAGI. CDR3 length: 13 residues. V was clipped by 6 bases and J by 4 bases, with 10 bases between them. CDR3 DNA sequence: TGTGCCAGCAGCTCCACAGCTTACAATGAGCAGTTCTTC. Translation gives CASSSTAYNEQFF.

Notes on this clonotype: An end of the junction does not agree with germline; a read error may underlie this. The chain couples TRBV11-1 to TRBJ2-2; tentatively, D is TRBD1 (6 bases). The V gene's germline CDR1 is SGHAT and CDR2 FQDESV (reference sequence). This CDR3 has 14 amino acids. CDR3 region: CVTRLGANTGELFF. CDR3 DNA sequence: TGTGTCACTCGGTTGGGGGCAAACACTGGGGAGCTGTTTTTT.

V and J are TRBV6-2 or TRBV6-3 and TRBJ2-7; the D gene is possibly TRBD2 (6 bases). The CDR3 contains 15 residues. V shed 4 bases and J shed 3 bases, with 16 bases lying between them. Germline values: CDR1 MNHEY, CDR2 SVGEGT. In DNA, the CDR3 is TGTGCCAGCAGTTCGATGTCCATGGGGGGCTACGAGCAGTACTTC. It yields the protein CASSSMSMGGYEQYF.

On this clonotype: A read error may be the cause here, since a much bigger clone is one base away. The chain links TRBV29-1 to TRBJ1-1, with a possible D match to TRBD1 (6 bases). The germline CDR1 and CDR2 sequences are SQVTM and ANQGSEA. CDR3 length: 13 amino acids. CDR3 residues: CSVLTGTNTDAFF. DNA for the CDR3: TGCAGCGTTCTCACAGGGACGAACACTGATGCTTTCTTT.

The chain couples TRBV29-1 to TRBJ1-1; unclear D gene. V shed 5 bases and J shed 4 bases, with 11 bases lying between them. The CDR3 length is 12 residues. Per the germline V gene, CDR1 is SQVTM and CDR2 is ANQGSEA. Here the CDR3 DNA reads TGCAGCGTTTCAGAGGCAGCCACTGAAGCTTTCTTT. Translating gives CSVSEAATEAFF. The full variable domain, with the rest looked up from reference TRBV29-1 and TRBJ1-1, is SAVISQKPSRDICQRGTSLTIQCQVDSQVTMMFWYRQQPGQSLTLIATANQGSEATYESGFVIDKFPISRPNLTFSTLTVSNMSPEDSSIYLCSVSEAATEAFFGQGTRLTVV.